A single sample gave rise to the 27 T cell receptor beta chains below, sequenced in a study of identical twins. MiXCR, applied by TCRdb to the 5' RACE reads, yields one record per CDR3 protein. The profile shows about 190,000 distinct CDR3 sequences, 15% of them singletons. This sample also appeared in a second study, on T cells expressing NK-cell markers.

Sequencing was performed on CD8+ T cells sorted from blood. The source is a woman aged 18-29 years in good health.

This clonotype was counted between two and nine times. The J gene is TRBJ2-1, the V gene TRBV5-6; either TRBD1 or TRBD2 may supply D (6 bases each). This CDR3 region has 16 residues. In germline, CDR1 is SGHDT, CDR2 YYEEEE. Trimming stripped 0 bases from V and 4 bases from J, with 14 bases between. The CDR3 nucleotides are TGTGCCAGCAGCTTGGCCGGGGGTGGACAGTACAATGAGCAGTTCTTC. Its protein product is CASSLAGGGQYNEQFF.

The chain is built from TRBV25-1 and TRBJ2-5; D call uncertain. The CDR3 is 13 amino acids. Looked up from germline, CDR1 is MGHDK and CDR2 is SYGVNS. Trimming took off 4 bases at V and 0 bases at J, with 6 bases between the two ends. The CDR3 sequence is CASSVENQETQYF. Here the CDR3 DNA reads TGTGCCAGCAGTGTCGAGAACCAAGAGACCCAGTACTTC.

This clonotype was seen only a few times. The CDR3 nucleotides are TGCGCCAGCGGACCTGGGGCGGCCGGGGAGCTGTTTTTT. The encoded protein is CASGPGAAGELFF. The V call is TRBV4-3, the J call TRBJ2-2, with TRBD1 as a possible D gene (5 bases). This CDR3 comprises 13 residues. Between the trimmed V and J ends, which lost 8 bases and 6 bases, there was a span of 13 bases. Germline V CDR1 and CDR2: LGHNA, YSLEER.

As regards this clonotype: The CDR3 ends on some other residue instead of the conserved phenylalanine or tryptophan, so this is likely a read error. CDR3 in DNA: TGCAGCGTTGTCGTGGGGGGCTATGGCTACACCATC. Residues: CSVVVGGYGYTI. This chain connects TRBV29-1 to TRBJ1-2; possibly TRBD1 for D (5 bases). CDR3 length: 12 amino acids. Trimming took off 4 bases at V and 4 bases at J, with 10 bases between the two ends. In germline, CDR1 is SQVTM, CDR2 ANQGSEA.

Only a few counts were recorded for this clonotype. The chain carries TRBV20-1 and TRBJ2-4, with D possibly being TRBD2 (6 bases). The V end was cut by 6 bases, the J end by 6 bases, with 15 bases between. The CDR3 totals 13 residues. In germline, CDR1 is DFQATT, CDR2 SNEGSKA (reference sequence). The CDR3 bases are TGCAGTGCCCCTGACCTGGGGGGAAACATTCAGTACTTC. This codes for CSAPDLGGNIQYF.

The rearrangement links TRBV9 to TRBJ2-1, with TRBD1 matching over 8 bases. The CDR3 runs 15 residues. CDR1 and CDR2 from the germline V gene are SGDLS and YYNGEE. J lost 9 bases, V lost 3 bases, and 11 bases had no gene match. CDR3 DNA: TGTGCCAGCAGCGCGCGTCCAGGGGGCTGGAGTGAGCAGTTCTTC. Protein: CASSARPGGWSEQFF.

This chain joins TRBV28 and TRBJ1-2, with 8 bases that match TRBD1. The germline CDR1 and CDR2 sequences are MDHEN and SYDVKM. This CDR3 contains 15 residues. The J segment lost 8 bases and the V segment lost 6 bases, leaving 14 bases of the junction unmatched. The CDR3 nucleotides read TGTGCCAGCAGCTCCCTGAGAGGCAGGGGGCCGGGCTACACCTTC. Its protein is CASSSLRGRGPGYTF.

V and J are TRBV20-1 and TRBJ2-1; 8 nucleotides agree with TRBD1. The ends lost 6 bases at V and 6 bases at J; junction bases unmatched: 10. This CDR3 has 14 amino acids. Germline V gene lookup returns CDR1 DFQATT and CDR2 SNEGSKA (reference sequence). The CDR3 DNA reads TGCAGTGCAATTGACAGGGGAAAGGGCAATGAGCAGTTCTTC. This encodes CSAIDRGKGNEQFF.

The table lists this clonotype with a few counts. V gene TRBV13 combines with J gene TRBJ2-7; D is possibly TRBD2 (6 bases). The V gene's germline CDR1 is PRHDT and CDR2 FYEKMQ (reference sequence). Trimming left V 3 bases short and J 5 bases short, with 11 bases between. The CDR3 extends over 13 amino acids. CDR3 sequence: CASSLGLTHEQYF. The CDR3 region has the DNA TGTGCCAGCAGCTTGGGACTGACCCACGAGCAGTACTTC.

This rearrangement joins TRBV12-3 or TRBV12-4 to TRBJ2-1; D unresolved. V was cut by 2 bases and J by 4 bases, with 6 bases left in between. The CDR3 runs 13 residues. In nucleotides, the CDR3 is TGTGCCAGCAGTTTAACCGCTTACAATGAGCAGTTCTTC. Translated, it gives CASSLTAYNEQFF.

J is TRBJ2-5 and V is TRBV4-3; 7 bases line up with TRBD2. This CDR3 spans 13 amino acids. V was clipped by 3 bases and J by 4 bases; unmatched bases: 2. Looked up from germline, CDR1 is LGHNA and CDR2 is YSLEER. DNA of the CDR3: TGCGCCAGCAGCCAGGGAGGGTCAGAGACCCAGTACTTC. It yields the protein CASSQGGSETQYF.

This clonotype turned up a few times. V and J are TRBV5-1 and TRBJ2-7, with 8 bases lining up with TRBD1. V gave up 0 bases and J gave up 5 bases; unmatched junction bases: 7. This CDR3 spans 15 amino acids. Germline-derived CDR1 and CDR2 are SGHRS and YFSETQ. The CDR3 reads CASSLEGSGGDEQYF. Here the CDR3 DNA reads TGCGCCAGCAGCTTGGAGGGGTCAGGGGGCGACGAGCAGTACTTC.

This chain links TRBV24-1 with TRBJ2-1; 9 positions match TRBD2. The CDR3 length is 16 residues. The germline V gene encodes CDR1 KGHDR and CDR2 SFDVKD. Trimming removed 3 bases from V and 4 bases from J; junction bases left unmatched: 6. DNA of the CDR3: TGTGCCACCAGTGATCGGGGCACTAGCGGGTACAATGAGCAGTTCTTC. Its protein is CATSDRGTSGYNEQFF.

This clonotype was detected only a few times. The V call is TRBV20-1, the J call TRBJ1-5; D may be TRBD1 (5 bases). CDR3 length equals 16 residues. Per germline, CDR1 DFQATT and CDR2 SNEGSKA (reference sequence). The germline V and J ends were trimmed by 5 bases and 0 bases, with 17 bases remaining between them. In DNA form, the CDR3 reads TGCAGTGCTGGCGATCTACAGGAGTATAGCAATCAGCCCCAGCATTTT. Translation gives CSAGDLQEYSNQPQHF.

This clonotype was counted a few times. The rearrangement joins TRBV9 to TRBJ2-1; D perhaps matches TRBD1 (6 bases). V lost 0 bases, J lost 9 bases, and 13 bases lay in between. The CDR3 totals 14 residues. Germline V CDR1 and CDR2: SGDLS, YYNGEE. The CDR3 DNA reads as TGTGCCAGCAGCGTAGGGTACAGGGCTTCTGAGCAGTTCTTC. Protein product: CASSVGYRASEQFF. Based on the CDR3 plus reference TRBV9 and TRBJ2-1, the full variable domain is DSGVTQTPKHLITATGQRVTLRCSPRSGDLSVYWYQQSLDQGLQFLIQYYNGEERAKGNILERFSAQQFPDLHSELNLSSLELGDSALYFCASSVGYRASEQFFGPGTRLTVL.

This chain joins TRBV20-1 and TRBJ1-1; D may be TRBD1 (6 bases). Germline assignment: CDR1 DFQATT and CDR2 SNEGSKA (reference sequence). Trimming took off 6 bases at V and 5 bases at J, with 19 bases between the two ends. This CDR3 has 14 residues. The CDR3 is CSATLTGLGTEAFF. CDR3 DNA: TGCAGTGCCACCTTGACAGGTTTGGGGACTGAAGCTTTCTTT.

This clonotype was seen a handful of times. The chain links TRBV30 to TRBJ2-5, with a possible D match to TRBD2 (5 bases). Germline lookup yields CDR1 GTSNPN and CDR2 SVGIG (reference sequence). CDR3 length: 12 residues. V gave up 3 bases and J gave up 7 bases, with 12 bases separating them. For the CDR3, the DNA is TGTGCCTGGAGAGCTAGCAACAGGACCCAGTACTTC. This sequence encodes CAWRASNRTQYF.

The V call is TRBV7-9, the J call TRBJ2-6; D call uncertain. The V end was cut by 7 bases, the J end by 2 bases, with 9 bases between. The CDR3 is 14 residues long. In germline, CDR1 is SEHNR, CDR2 FQNEAQ (reference sequence). Here the CDR3 DNA reads TGTGCCAGCACCATTGACACTGGGGCCAACGTCCTGACTTTC. Its translation is CASTIDTGANVLTF.

CDR3 loop: CASSQDRDTEAFF. The CDR3 DNA is TGTGCCAGCAGCCAAGACAGGGACACTGAAGCTTTCTTT. This chain connects TRBV4-2 to TRBJ1-1, with D maybe TRBD1 (5 bases). V lost 0 bases and J 3 bases, leaving 5 bases between the germline ends. Germline V gene lookup returns CDR1 LGHNA and CDR2 YNFKEQ. The CDR3 extends over 13 amino acids.

The chain uses TRBV7-9 and TRBJ2-7; no reliable D call. V lost 5 bases, J lost 0 bases, and 14 bases lay in between. The CDR3 sequence is 15 residues long. Per germline, CDR1 SEHNR and CDR2 FQNEAQ (reference sequence). CDR3 residues: CASSTPGPSSYEQYF. The CDR3 nucleotides are TGTGCCAGCAGCACCCCTGGACCCAGCTCCTACGAGCAGTACTTC.

This clonotype was seen only a few times. The V call is TRBV2, the J call TRBJ2-1; D is tentatively TRBD1 or TRBD2 (5 bases each). The CDR3 runs 18 residues. Trimming pared 4 bases from V and 4 bases from J, leaving 23 bases between. In germline, CDR1 is SNHLY, CDR2 FYNNEI. The CDR3 DNA sequence: TGTGCCAGCAGTGGCCAAAGATCAGGGACGGATCGTTACAATGAGCAGTTCTTC. Its protein is CASSGQRSGTDRYNEQFF.

This clonotype has only a few counts. The V call is TRBV5-1, the J call TRBJ2-3; 10 positions agree with TRBD2. V dropped 0 bases and J dropped 3; count of bases not matched to a gene: 4. The germline V gene encodes CDR1 SGHRS and CDR2 YFSETQ. The CDR3 length is 16 residues. The CDR3 sequence: CASSLALAGETDTQYF. CDR3 coding DNA: TGCGCCAGCAGCTTGGCCCTAGCGGGAGAAACAGATACGCAGTATTTT.

This clonotype was detected only a few times. V and J are TRBV4-3 and TRBJ1-1, with D maybe TRBD1 (5 bases). CDR3 length: 14 amino acids. V shed 2 bases and J shed 4 bases, with 11 bases lying between them. The germline V gene encodes CDR1 LGHNA and CDR2 YSLEER. Here the CDR3 reads CASSQSGAGTEAFF. For the CDR3, the DNA is TGCGCCAGCAGCCAATCCGGGGCAGGCACTGAAGCTTTCTTT.

This chain uses TRBV12-3 or TRBV12-4 with TRBJ1-1; unclear D gene. V lost 4 bases, J lost 6 bases, and 6 bases lay in between. This CDR3 is built from 11 residues. The DNA of the CDR3 is TGTGCCAGCAGTTATGGGGCTGAAGCTTTCTTT. This translates into CASSYGAEAFF.

Only a few counts were recorded for this clonotype. The junction differs from germline at one of its ends, possibly a read error. This chain joins TRBV5-1 and TRBJ2-7; D is undetermined. The germline CDR1 and CDR2 sequences are SGHRS and YFSETQ. The CDR3 contains 11 residues. The CDR3 reads CASSSSHEQYF. The CDR3 nucleotides are TGCGCCAGCAGCTCCTCCCACGAGCAGTACTTC.

This chain connects TRBV11-2 to TRBJ2-1; 7 nucleotides agree with TRBD1. Germline V gene sequence: CDR1 SGHAT, CDR2 FQNNGV. Germline trimming cut 6 bases from V and 10 bases from J; bases unmatched to any gene: 6. The CDR3 spans 12 residues. The CDR3 DNA follows: TGTGCCAGCAGACTTACAGGGGCAGAGCAGTTCTTC. Translating gives CASRLTGAEQFF. Looking up the rest from reference TRBV11-2 and TRBJ2-1 gives the full variable domain: EAGVAQSPRYKIIEKRQSVAFWCNPISGHATLYWYQQILGQGPKLLIQFQNNGVVDDSQLPKDRFSAERLKGVDSTLKIQPAKLEDSAVYLCASRLTGAEQFFGPGTRLTVL.

Only a few counts were recorded for this clonotype. The rearrangement joins TRBV3-1 to TRBJ2-7; TRBD2 is a possible D gene (5 bases). CDR1 and CDR2 from the germline V gene are LGHDT and YNNKEL (reference sequence). The CDR3 is 13 residues long. V was cut by 4 bases and J by 3 bases, with 10 bases left in between. The CDR3, as DNA: TGTGCCAGCAGCCCCTTCAGCGGCTACGAGCAGTACTTC. Encoded protein: CASSPFSGYEQYF.